The 6 T cell receptor beta chains below all came from one sample that was sequenced in a study of T cells in Graves' hyperthyroidism and ophthalmopathy. Amplified TCR beta CDR3 regions came from RNA transcripts. First-round RT-PCR of the TCR CDR3 relied on the HTBI primer set. From the multiplex PCR reads, TCRdb called clonotypes with MiXCR, one entry per CDR3 protein. The sample shows some 270,000 distinct CDR3 sequences, approximately 23% of them seen only once. The sequenced sample consisted of blood. The receptors stem from a woman in her thirties or forties with Graves' ophthalmopathy.

This clonotype has ten or more counts. V gene TRBV12-3 or TRBV12-4 combines with J gene TRBJ1-1, with D possibly TRBD1 on 5 matching bases. V was clipped by 3 bases and J by 0 bases, with 11 bases between them. There are 15 residues in the CDR3. CDR3: CASSFRGGLNTEAFF. CDR3 in DNA: TGTGCCAGCAGTTTTAGGGGAGGGTTGAACACTGAAGCTTTCTTT.

This clonotype occurred many times. This chain links TRBV25-1 with TRBJ2-5; 10 bases line up with TRBD1. J was trimmed by 1 base and V by 4 bases; bases with no gene match: 6. The CDR3 contains 16 residues. Germline CDR1 and CDR2: MGHDK and SYGVNS. CDR3 protein: CASSVPGQGIQETQYF. The CDR3 nucleotides are TGTGCCAGCAGTGTTCCGGGACAGGGGATCCAAGAGACCCAGTACTTC. The variable domain in full, completed from reference TRBV25-1 and TRBJ2-5, reads EADIYQTPRYLVIGTGKKITLECSQTMGHDKMYWYQQDPGMELHLIHYSYGVNSTEKGDLSSESTVSRIRTEHFPLTLESARPSHTSQYLCASSVPGQGIQETQYFGPGTRLLVL.

This clonotype was recorded at least ten times. V and J are TRBV19 and TRBJ2-1, with TRBD1 identical over 9 bases. The CDR3 consists of 14 residues. Germline V gene sequence: CDR1 LNHDA, CDR2 SQIVND (reference sequence). The V and J ends lost 3 bases and 6 bases, in that order; junction bases with no gene match: 3. The CDR3 sequence is CASSMGQGINEQFF. The CDR3 region has the DNA TGTGCCAGTAGTATGGGACAGGGTATCAATGAGCAGTTCTTC.

This clonotype was recorded many times. The rearrangement joins TRBV7-3 to TRBJ2-1; 9 bases are shared with TRBD2. Germline V gene sequence: CDR1 SGHTA, CDR2 FQGTGA. The V gene end was trimmed by 5 bases and the J gene end by 6 bases; junction bases not matched to a gene: 11. The CDR3 covers 16 residues. The CDR3 sequence: CASSAAPGLASNEQFF. CDR3 nucleotides: TGTGCCAGCAGCGCCGCACCGGGACTAGCTTCCAATGAGCAGTTCTTC.

There are many counts of this clonotype. The chain combines TRBV24-1 with TRBJ2-2; the D gene could be TRBD1 or TRBD2 (5 bases each). CDR1 is KGHDR and CDR2 is SFDVKD in the germline V gene. This CDR3 contains 15 residues. With 5 bases removed from V and 3 bases from J, the gap between germline ends came to 12 bases. CDR3: CATSASGRDTGELFF. CDR3 in DNA: TGTGCCACCAGTGCCTCGGGACGGGACACCGGGGAGCTGTTTTTT.

This clonotype was counted many times. V gene TRBV12-3 or TRBV12-4 combines with J gene TRBJ1-6, with D tentatively TRBD1 (6 bases). This CDR3 is 14 amino acids long. V lost 3 bases, J lost 7 bases, and 10 bases lay in between. CDR3 DNA: TGTGCCAGCAGTTTGGGGGCGATCAATTCACCCCTCCACTTT. Translating it yields CASSLGAINSPLHF.